This T cell receptor beta chain emerged from a study of T-cell memory formation after mild COVID-19. Background on the study: Largely, the TCR clusters proved donor specific. Overall study findings and caveats: Pre-infection memory held some responding clones, suggesting pre-existing cross-reactive T cells responded. Day 15 to 85 contracting clones showed balanced CD4/CD8; day 15 to 37 expanders favored CD4+.

As regards this clonotype: As yet, its antigen is unknown.

Germline V gives CDR1 KGHDR, CDR2 SFDVKD. The CDR3 is made up of 14 amino acids. Trimming stripped 4 bases from V and 8 bases from J, with 16 bases between. Each CDR3 protein gets one entry after TCRdb re-called the 5' RACE reads with MiXCR. The table includes fewer than 350,000 distinct CDR3 sequences, over 11% detected once. Sequencing was done on a sample of PBMCs or a T cell subset sorted from them (not recorded which). The clonotype originates from a man aged 18 to 30 who had mild COVID-19 (a few samples of this study predate the infection). Cell type and time point are not known. The rearrangement uses TRBV24-1 and TRBJ1-2; perhaps TRBD1 as D (5 bases). Written as DNA, the CDR3 is TGTGCCACCAGTGACGCCTCGGGACGGGAAGGCTACACCTTC. The encoded protein is CATSDASGREGYTF.